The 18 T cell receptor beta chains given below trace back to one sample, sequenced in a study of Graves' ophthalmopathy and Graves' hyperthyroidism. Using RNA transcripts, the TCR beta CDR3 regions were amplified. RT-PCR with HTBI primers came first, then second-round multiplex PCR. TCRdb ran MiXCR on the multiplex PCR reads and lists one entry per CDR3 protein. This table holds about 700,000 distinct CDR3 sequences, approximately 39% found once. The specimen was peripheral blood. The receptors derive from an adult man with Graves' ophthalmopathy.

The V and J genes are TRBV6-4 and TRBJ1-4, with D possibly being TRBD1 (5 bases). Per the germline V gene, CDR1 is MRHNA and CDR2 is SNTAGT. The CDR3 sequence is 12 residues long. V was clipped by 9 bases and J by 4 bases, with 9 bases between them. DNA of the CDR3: TGTGCCAGGGAGGGGATTAATGAAAAACTGTTTTTT. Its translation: CAREGINEKLFF.

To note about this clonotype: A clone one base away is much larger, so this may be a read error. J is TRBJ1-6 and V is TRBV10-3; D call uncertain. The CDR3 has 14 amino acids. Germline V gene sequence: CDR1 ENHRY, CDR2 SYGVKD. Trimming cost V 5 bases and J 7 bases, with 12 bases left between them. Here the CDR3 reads CAISYGRRNSPLHF. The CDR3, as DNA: TGTGCCATCAGTTACGGGCGAAGGAATTCACCCCTCCACTTT.

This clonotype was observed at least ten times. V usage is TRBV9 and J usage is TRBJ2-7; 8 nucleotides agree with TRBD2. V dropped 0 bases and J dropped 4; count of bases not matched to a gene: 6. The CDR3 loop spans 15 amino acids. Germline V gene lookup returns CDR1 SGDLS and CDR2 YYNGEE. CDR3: CASSVGSGSPYEQYF. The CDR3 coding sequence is TGTGCCAGCAGCGTAGGCAGCGGGAGCCCATACGAGCAGTACTTC.

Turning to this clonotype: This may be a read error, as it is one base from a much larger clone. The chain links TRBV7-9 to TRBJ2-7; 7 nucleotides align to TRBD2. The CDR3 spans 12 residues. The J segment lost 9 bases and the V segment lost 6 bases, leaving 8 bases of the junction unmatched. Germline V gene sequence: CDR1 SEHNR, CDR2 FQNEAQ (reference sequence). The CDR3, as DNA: TGTGCCAGCAGTTTGGGGGGGGTAGGGCAGTACTTC. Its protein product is CASSLGGVGQYF.

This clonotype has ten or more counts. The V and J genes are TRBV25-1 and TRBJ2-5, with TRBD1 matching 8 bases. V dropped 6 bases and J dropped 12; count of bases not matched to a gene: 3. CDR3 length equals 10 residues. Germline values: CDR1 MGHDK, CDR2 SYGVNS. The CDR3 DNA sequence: TGTGCCAGCAGGGAGGACAGGGAGTACTTC. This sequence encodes CASREDREYF. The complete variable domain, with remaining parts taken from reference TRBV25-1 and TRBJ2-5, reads EADIYQTPRYLVIGTGKKITLECSQTMGHDKMYWYQQDPGMELHLIHYSYGVNSTEKGDLSSESTVSRIRTEHFPLTLESARPSHTSQYLCASREDREYFGPGTRLLVL.

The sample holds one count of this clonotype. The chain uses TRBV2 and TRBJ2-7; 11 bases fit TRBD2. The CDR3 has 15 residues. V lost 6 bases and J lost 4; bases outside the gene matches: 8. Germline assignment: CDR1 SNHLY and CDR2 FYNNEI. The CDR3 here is CASRKSTSGSYEQYF. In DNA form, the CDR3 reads TGTGCCAGCAGGAAAAGTACTAGCGGGAGTTACGAGCAGTACTTC.

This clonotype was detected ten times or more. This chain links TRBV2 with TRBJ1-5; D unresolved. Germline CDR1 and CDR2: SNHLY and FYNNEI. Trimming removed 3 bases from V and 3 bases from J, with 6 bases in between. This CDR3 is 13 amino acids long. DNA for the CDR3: TGTGCCAGCAGTGACCAGGCCAATCAGCCCCAGCATTTT. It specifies CASSDQANQPQHF.

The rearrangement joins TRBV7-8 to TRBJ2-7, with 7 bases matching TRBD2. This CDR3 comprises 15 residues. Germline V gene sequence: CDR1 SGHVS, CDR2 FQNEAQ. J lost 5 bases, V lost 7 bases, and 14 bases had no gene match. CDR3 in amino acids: CASIRVAGAVDEQYF. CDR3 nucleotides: TGTGCCAGCATCCGGGTGGCGGGAGCGGTCGACGAGCAGTACTTC.

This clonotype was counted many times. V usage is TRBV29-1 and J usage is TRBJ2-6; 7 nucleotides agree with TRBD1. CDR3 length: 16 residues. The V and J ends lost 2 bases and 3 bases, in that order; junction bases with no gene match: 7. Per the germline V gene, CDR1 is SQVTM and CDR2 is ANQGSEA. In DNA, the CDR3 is TGCAGCGTTGAAATAGGGGACAGAGATGGGGCCAACGTCCTGACTTTC. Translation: CSVEIGDRDGANVLTF.

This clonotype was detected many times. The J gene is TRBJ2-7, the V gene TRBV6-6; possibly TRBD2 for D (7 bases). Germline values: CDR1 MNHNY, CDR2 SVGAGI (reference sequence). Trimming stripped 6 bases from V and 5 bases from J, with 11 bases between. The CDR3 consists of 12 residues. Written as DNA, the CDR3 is TGTGCCAGCAGCGGGGGGCTTGACGAGCAGTACTTC. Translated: CASSGGLDEQYF.

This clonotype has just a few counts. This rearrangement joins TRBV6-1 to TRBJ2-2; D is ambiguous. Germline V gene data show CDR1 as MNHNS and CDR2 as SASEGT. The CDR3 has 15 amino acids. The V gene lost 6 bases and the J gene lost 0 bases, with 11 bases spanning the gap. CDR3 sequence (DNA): TGTGCCAGCAGACCGACACTACCGAACACCGGGGAGCTGTTTTTT. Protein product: CASRPTLPNTGELFF.

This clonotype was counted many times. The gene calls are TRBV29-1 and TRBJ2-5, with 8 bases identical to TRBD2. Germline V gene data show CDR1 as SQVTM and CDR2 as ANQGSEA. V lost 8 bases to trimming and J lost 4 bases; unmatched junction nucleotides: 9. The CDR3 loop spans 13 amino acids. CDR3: CSQYTAGGETQYF. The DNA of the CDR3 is TGCAGCCAATATACGGCGGGAGGAGAGACCCAGTACTTC.

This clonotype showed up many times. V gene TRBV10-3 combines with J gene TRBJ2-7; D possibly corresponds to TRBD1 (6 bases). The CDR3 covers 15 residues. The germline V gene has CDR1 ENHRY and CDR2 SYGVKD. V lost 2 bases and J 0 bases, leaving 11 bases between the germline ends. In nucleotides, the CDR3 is TGTGCCATCAGTGAGGGACAGAACCCCTCCTACGAGCAGTACTTC. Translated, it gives CAISEGQNPSYEQYF.

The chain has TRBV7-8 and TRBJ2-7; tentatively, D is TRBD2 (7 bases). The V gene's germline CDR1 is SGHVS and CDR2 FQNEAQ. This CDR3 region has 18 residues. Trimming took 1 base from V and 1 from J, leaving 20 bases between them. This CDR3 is CASSLEAGRGALSYEQYF. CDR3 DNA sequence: TGTGCCAGCAGCTTAGAGGCCGGCCGGGGGGCGCTTTCCTACGAGCAGTACTTC. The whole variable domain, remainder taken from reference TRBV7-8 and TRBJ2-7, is GAGVSQSPRYKVAKRGQDVALRCDPISGHVSLFWYQQALGQGPEFLTYFQNEAQLDKSGLPSDRFFAERPEGSVSTLKIQRTQQEDSAVYLCASSLEAGRGALSYEQYFGPGTRLTVT.

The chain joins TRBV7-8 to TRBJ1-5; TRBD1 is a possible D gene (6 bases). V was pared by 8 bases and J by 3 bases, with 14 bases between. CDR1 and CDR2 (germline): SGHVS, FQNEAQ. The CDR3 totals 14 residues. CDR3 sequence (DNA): TGTGCCAGCTGTCAGGACAGTCCCAATCAGCCCCAGCATTTT. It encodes CASCQDSPNQPQHF.

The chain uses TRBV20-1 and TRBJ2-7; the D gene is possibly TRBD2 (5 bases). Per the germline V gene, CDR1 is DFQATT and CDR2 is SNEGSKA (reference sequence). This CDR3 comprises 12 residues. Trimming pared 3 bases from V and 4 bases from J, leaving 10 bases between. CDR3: CSASSDAYEQYF. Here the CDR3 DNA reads TGCAGTGCTAGTAGCGACGCTTACGAGCAGTACTTC.

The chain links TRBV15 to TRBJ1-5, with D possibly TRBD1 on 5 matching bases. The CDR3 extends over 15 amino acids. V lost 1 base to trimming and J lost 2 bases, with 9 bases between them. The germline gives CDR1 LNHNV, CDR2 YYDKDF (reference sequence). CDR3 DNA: TGTGCCACCAGCAGAGCAGGGCCCGGCAATCAGCCCCAGCATTTT. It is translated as CATSRAGPGNQPQHF.

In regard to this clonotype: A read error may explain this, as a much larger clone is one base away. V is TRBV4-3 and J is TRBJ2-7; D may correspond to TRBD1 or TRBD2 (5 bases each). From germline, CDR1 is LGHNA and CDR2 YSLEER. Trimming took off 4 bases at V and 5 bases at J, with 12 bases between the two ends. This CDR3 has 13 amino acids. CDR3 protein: CASSPRDGDEQYF. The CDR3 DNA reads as TGCGCCAGCAGCCCCCGGGACGGCGACGAGCAGTACTTC.